The present TCR beta chain was sequenced within a study of Ad26.COV2.S vaccination and SARS-CoV-2 variants. On the study more broadly: The study gave Ad26.COV2.S intramuscularly, once or twice 56 days apart.

This clone was observed a single time. The germline CDR1 and CDR2 sequences are MNHEY and SVGAGI. CDR3 size: 12 residues. Trimming left V 6 bases short and J 4 bases short, with 7 bases between. Specified treatment: roughly 19 received Ad26.COV2.S at low or high dose, single or two shots; a few received placebo; per-sample allocation not given. The investigators took samples on day 63 after the first vaccine or placebo injection. An adult of 18-55 years in Boston served as donor. The administered vaccine (an Ad26 vector) expressed Wuhan-strain SARS-CoV-2 spike. Profiled with immunoSEQ multiplex PCR; TCRdb holds only in-frame clones, not every one. Here the sample spans about 350,000 clones, about 85% being singletons.

The genes are TRBV6-5 and TRBJ1-5; D is unclear. The sample here was peripheral blood, taken in a trial of Ad26.COV2.S vaccine versus placebo. This TCR was recovered from a person between 18 and 60 years old who received the Ad26.COV2.S COVID-19 vaccine or a placebo. The CDR3 is CASRDLNQPQHF. CDR3 bases: TGTGCCAGCAGGGACCTGAATCAGCCCCAGCATTTT.